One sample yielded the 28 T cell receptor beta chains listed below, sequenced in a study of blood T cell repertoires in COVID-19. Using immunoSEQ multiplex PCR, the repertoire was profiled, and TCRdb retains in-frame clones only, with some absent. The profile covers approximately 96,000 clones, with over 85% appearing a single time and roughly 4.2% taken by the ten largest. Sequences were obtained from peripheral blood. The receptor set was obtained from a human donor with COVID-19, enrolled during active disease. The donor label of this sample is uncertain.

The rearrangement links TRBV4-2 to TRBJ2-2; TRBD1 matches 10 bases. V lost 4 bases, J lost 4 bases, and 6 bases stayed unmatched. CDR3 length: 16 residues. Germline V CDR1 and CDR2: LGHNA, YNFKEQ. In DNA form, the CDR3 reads TGTGCCAGCAGCCTCGGGACAGGGGAATTCACCGGGGAGCTGTTTTTT. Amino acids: CASSLGTGEFTGELFF.

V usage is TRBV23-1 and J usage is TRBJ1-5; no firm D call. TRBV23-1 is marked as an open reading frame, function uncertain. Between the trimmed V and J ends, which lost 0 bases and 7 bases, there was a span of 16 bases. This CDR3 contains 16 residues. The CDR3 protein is CASSQSDPRRRQPQHF. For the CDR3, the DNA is TGCGCCAGCAGTCAATCTGACCCACGGCGGAGGCAGCCCCAGCATTTT.

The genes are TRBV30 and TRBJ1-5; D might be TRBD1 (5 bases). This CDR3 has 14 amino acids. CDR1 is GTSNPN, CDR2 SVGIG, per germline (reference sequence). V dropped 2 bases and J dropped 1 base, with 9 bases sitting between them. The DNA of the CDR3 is TGTGCCTGGAGTACGACAGACAGCAATCAGCCCCAGCATTTT. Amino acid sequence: CAWSTTDSNQPQHF.

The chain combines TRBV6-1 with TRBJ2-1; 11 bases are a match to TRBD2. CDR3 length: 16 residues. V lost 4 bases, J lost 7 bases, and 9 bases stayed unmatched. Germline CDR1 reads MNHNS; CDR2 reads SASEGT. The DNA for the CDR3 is TGTGCCAGCAGTGGATTAGCGGGGGGGCCGGGGAATGAGCAGTTCTTC. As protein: CASSGLAGGPGNEQFF.

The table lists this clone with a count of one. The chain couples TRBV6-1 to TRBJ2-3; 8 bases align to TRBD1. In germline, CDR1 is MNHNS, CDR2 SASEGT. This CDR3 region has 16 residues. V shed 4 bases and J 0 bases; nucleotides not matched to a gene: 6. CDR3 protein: CASSVENRGSTDTQYF. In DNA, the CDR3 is TGTGCCAGCAGTGTTGAAAACAGGGGGAGCACAGATACGCAGTATTTT.

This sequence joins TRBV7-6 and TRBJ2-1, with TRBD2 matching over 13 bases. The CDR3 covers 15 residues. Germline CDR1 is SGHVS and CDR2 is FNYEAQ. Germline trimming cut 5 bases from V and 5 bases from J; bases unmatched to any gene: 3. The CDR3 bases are TGTGCCAGCAGCGTACTAGCGGGAGGGAACAATGAGCAGTTCTTC. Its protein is CASSVLAGGNNEQFF.

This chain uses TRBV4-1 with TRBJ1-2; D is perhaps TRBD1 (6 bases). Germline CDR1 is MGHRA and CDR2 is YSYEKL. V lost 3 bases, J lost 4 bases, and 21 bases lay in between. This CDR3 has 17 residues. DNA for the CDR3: TGCGCCAGCAGCCAGCCCGTTAGGGGACAAAGATCCTATGGCTACACCTTC. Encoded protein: CASSQPVRGQRSYGYTF.

CDR3 DNA sequence: TGTGCCAGCTCACTTAAAAATTCAGCTAACTATGGCTACACCTTC. This encodes CASSLKNSANYGYTF. The chain couples TRBV18 to TRBJ1-2; D remains unclear. Trimming stripped 4 bases from V and 0 bases from J, with 12 bases between. CDR1 and CDR2 from the germline V gene are KGHSH and LQKENI. This CDR3 is 15 amino acids long.

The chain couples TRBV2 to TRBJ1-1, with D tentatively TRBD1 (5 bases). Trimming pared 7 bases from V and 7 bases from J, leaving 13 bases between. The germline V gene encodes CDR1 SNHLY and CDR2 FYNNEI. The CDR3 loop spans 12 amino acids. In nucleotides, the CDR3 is TGTGCCAGCATTTTACAGGCAGATGAAGCTTTCTTT. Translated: CASILQADEAFF. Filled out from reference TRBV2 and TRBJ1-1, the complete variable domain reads EPEVTQTPSHQVTQMGQEVILRCVPISNHLYFYWYRQILGQKVEFLVSFYNNEISEKSEIFDDQFSVERPDGSNFTLKIRSTKLEDSAMYFCASILQADEAFFGQGTRLTVV.

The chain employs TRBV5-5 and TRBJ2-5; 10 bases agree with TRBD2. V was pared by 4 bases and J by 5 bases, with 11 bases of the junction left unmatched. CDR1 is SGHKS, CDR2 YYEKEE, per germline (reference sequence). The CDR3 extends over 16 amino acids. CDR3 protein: CASSQGSSGRAETQYF. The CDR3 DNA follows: TGTGCCAGCAGCCAAGGCTCGAGCGGGAGGGCGGAGACCCAGTACTTC. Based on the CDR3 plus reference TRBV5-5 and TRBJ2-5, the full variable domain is DAGVTQSPTHLIKTRGQQVTLRCSPISGHKSVSWYQQVLGQGPQFIFQYYEKEERGRGNFPDRFSARQFPNYSSELNVNALLLGDSALYLCASSQGSSGRAETQYFGPGTRLLVL.

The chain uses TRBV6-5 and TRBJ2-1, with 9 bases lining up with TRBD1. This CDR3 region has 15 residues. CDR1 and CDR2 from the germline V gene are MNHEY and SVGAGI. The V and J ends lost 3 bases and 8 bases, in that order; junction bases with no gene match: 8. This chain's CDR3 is CASSYRQGGPYEQFF. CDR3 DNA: TGTGCCAGCAGTTATCGACAGGGGGGCCCCTATGAGCAGTTCTTC.

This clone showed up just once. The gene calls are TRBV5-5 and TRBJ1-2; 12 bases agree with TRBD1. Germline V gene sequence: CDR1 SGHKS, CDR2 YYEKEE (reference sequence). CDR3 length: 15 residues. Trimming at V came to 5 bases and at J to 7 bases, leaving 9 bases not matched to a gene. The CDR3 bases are TGTGCCAGCAGACTCCCGGGACAGGGGGCCGGTGGCTACACCTTC. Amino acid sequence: CASRLPGQGAGGYTF. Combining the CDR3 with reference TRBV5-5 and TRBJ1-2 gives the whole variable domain DAGVTQSPTHLIKTRGQQVTLRCSPISGHKSVSWYQQVLGQGPQFIFQYYEKEERGRGNFPDRFSARQFPNYSSELNVNALLLGDSALYLCASRLPGQGAGGYTFGSGTRLTVV.

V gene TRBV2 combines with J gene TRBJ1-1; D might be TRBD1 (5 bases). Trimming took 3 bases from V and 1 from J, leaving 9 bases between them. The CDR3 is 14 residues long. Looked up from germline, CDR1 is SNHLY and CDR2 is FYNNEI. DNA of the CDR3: TGTGCCAGCAGTGACCAGGGTTCGAACACTGAAGCTTTCTTT. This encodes CASSDQGSNTEAFF.

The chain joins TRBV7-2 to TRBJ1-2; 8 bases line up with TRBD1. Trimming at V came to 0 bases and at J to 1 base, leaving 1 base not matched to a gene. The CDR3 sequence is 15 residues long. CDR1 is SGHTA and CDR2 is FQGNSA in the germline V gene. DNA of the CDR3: TGTGCCAGCAGCTTAGCTGGACAGGGTAACTATGGCTACACCTTC. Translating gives CASSLAGQGNYGYTF.

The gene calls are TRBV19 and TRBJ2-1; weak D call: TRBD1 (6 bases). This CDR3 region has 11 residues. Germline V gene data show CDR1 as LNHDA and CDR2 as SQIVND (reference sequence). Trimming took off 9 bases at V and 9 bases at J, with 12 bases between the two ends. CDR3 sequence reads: CASGIGGEQFF. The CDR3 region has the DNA TGTGCCAGCGGAATAGGGGGTGAGCAGTTCTTC.

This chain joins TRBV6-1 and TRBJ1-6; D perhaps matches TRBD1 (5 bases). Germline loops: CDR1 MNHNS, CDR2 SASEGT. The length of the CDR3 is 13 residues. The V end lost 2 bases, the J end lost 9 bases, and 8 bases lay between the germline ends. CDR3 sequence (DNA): TGTGCCAGCAGTGAAAGAGACAGTTCACCCCTCCACTTT. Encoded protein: CASSERDSSPLHF.

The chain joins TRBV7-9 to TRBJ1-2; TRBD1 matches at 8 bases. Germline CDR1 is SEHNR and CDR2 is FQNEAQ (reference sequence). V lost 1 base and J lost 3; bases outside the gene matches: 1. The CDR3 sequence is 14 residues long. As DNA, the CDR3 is TGTGCCAGCAGCTTAGAACAGGGGGACTATGGCTACACCTTC. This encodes CASSLEQGDYGYTF.

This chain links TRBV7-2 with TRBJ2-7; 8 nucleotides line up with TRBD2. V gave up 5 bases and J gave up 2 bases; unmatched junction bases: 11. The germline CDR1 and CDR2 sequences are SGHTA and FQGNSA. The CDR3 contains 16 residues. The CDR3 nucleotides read TGTGCCAGCAGCCGCGAACCAACTAGCGGAACCTACGAGCAGTACTTC. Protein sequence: CASSREPTSGTYEQYF.

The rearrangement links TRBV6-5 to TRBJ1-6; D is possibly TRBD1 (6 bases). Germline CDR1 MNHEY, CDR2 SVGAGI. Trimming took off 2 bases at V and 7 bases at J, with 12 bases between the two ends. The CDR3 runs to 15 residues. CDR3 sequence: CASSYLRGGNSPLHF. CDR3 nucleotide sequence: TGTGCCAGCAGTTACCTCAGGGGAGGGAATTCACCCCTCCACTTT.

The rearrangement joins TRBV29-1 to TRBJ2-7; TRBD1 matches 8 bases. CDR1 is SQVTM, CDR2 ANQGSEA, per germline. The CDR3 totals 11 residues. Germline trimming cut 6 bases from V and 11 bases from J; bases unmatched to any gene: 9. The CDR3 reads CSVDDRGKKYF. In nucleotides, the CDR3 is TGCAGCGTGGATGACAGGGGAAAAAAGTACTTC.

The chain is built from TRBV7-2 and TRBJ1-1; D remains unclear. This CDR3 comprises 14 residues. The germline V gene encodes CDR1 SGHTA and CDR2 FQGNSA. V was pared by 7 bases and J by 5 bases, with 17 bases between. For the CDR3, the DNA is TGTGCCAGCAAGGTCGGCCCGTCGGGGACTGAAGCTTTCTTT. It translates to CASKVGPSGTEAFF.

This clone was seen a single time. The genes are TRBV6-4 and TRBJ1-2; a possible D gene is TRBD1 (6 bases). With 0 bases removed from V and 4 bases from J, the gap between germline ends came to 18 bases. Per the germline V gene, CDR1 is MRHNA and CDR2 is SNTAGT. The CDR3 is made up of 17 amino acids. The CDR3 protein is CASSDSSLAGESYGYTF. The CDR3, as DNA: TGTGCCAGCAGTGACTCGAGTCTCGCAGGGGAGAGCTATGGCTACACCTTC.

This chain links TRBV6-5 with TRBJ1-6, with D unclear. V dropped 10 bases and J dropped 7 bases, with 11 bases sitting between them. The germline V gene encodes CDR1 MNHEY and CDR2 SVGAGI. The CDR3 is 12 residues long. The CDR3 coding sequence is TGTGCCATCAGGCTCGGGAATTCACCCCTCCACTTT. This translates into CAIRLGNSPLHF.

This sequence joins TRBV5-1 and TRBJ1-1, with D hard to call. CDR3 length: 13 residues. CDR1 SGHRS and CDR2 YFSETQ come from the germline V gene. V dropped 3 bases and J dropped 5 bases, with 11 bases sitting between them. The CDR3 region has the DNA TGCGCCAGCAGCTCTCCACAGAGAACTGAAGCTTTCTTT. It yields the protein CASSSPQRTEAFF.

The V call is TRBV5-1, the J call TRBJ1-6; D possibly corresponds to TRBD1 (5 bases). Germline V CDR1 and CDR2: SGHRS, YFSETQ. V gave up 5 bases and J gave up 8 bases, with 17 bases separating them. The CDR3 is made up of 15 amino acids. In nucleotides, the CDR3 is TGCGCCAGCAGACAGACCCAGGGTTTAGATTCACCCCTCCACTTT. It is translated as CASRQTQGLDSPLHF.

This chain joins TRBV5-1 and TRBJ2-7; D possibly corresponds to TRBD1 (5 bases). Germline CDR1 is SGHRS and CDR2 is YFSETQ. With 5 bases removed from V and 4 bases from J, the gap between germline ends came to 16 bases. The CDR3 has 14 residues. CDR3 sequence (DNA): TGCGCCAGCAGTAAGGCGACAGACTCATACGAGCAGTACTTC. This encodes CASSKATDSYEQYF.

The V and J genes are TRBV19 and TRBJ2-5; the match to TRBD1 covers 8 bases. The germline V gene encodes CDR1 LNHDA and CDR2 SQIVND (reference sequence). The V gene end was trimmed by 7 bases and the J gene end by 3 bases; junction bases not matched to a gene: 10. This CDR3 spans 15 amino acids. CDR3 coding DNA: TGTGCCAGTACCCGTAGGGCAGGGGGCGAAGAGACCCAGTACTTC. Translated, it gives CASTRRAGGEETQYF. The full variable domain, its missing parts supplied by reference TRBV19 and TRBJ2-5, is DGGITQSPKYLFRKEGQNVTLSCEQNLNHDAMYWYRQDPGQGLRLIYYSQIVNDFQKGDIAEGYSVSREKKESFPLTVTSAQKNPTAFYLCASTRRAGGEETQYFGPGTRLLVL.

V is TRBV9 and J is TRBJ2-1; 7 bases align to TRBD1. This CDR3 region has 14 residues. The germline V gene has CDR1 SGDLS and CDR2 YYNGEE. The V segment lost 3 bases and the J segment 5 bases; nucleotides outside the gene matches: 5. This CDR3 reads CASSGVRGNNEQFF. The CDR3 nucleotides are TGTGCCAGCAGCGGAGTCAGGGGGAACAATGAGCAGTTCTTC.